Given below is one TCR beta chain in context. The count of this clonotype is one. The specificity of this receptor is unknown. No quality values exist for individual bases; no much larger clone is one base distant. One read alone provides weak support. For each of the roughly eleven tumor samples, the AllPrep DNA/RNA mini kit was used to purify genomic DNA and total RNA simultaneously. OD 260/280 ratios above 1.9 and RNA integrity numbers above 6.5 were observed for all RNA. The CDR3, cysteine through phenylalanine, is 14 amino acids long. Solely the CDR3 DNA is kept, with 42 bases framed from the first base. Based on the germline V gene, the CDR1 and CDR2 sequences are MNHEY and SVGAGI. After removal of 6 bases from V and 2 bases from J, the junction retains 3 bases not matched to a gene. The data were taken from a study of tumor-infiltrating lymphocytes in glioblastoma multiforme (dated by TCRdb to 2016 to 2017). Describing the broader study: Whether intratumoral genomic heterogeneity fosters TIL diversity was tested through joint investigation of somatic mutations, TIL diversity and immune response activity. The investigation overall reported the following: Only one glioblastoma patient was included in the TCR and somatic mutation analysis, limiting generalizability. Clone frequencies may be distorted by RNA-based TCR sequencing because unequal numbers of TCR transcripts are carried by T cells. T cells were not sorted into functional subsets, which the authors noted as a future improvement.

TCRB libraries were constructed from RNA through three rounds of nested multiplex PCR following a modified ARM-PCR protocol with multiple V-beta primers and a C-beta primer. TCRB-specific cDNA was synthesized from 0.5 to 0.6 ug total RNA with ProtoScript II Reverse Transcriptase and a C-beta primer. The description of the TCRB libraries did not mention any unique molecular identifiers. In the third PCR, barcodes and adapters were added over about 24 cycles using Deep VentR (exo-) polymerase, and bands of 250-500 bp were then gel purified. An Illumina HiSeq 2500 was used to sequence the TCRB libraries with 250 bp paired-end reads. The original pipeline was this. Reads were cleaned with Trimmomatic, merged with FLASH, assigned V, D and J segments with MiGEC, and analyzed with VDJtools. Repertoire diversity was quantified with the Shannon-Wiener diversity index calculated using VDJtools. TCRdb reprocessed the public reads (quality trimming at Q25 with fastp, clone calling with MiXCR) and kept in-frame beta chains. A single entry per CDR3 protein holds the most common genes and DNA from its merged rows. The V and J calls were not made by the authors but by TCRdb's processing. This sample comprises about 15,000 distinct CDR3 sequences, approximately 71% of them detected only once. Together, the top ten hold 49% of the sample.

The receptor was derived from a male donor with glioblastoma. Material: brain tumor tissue. The V gene is TRBV6-5 and the J gene is TRBJ2-4, with TRBD1 matching 8 junction bases. The CDR3 is CASRGQGTKNIQYF. In nucleotides, the sequence is TGTGCCAGCAGAGGACAGGGAACCAAAAACATTCAGTACTTC.